The clone carrying this T cell receptor (beta chain) was seen at least ten times. These data originate in a study of T-cell memory formation after mild COVID-19. TCRdb recomputed calls from the 5' RACE reads with MiXCR, one row per CDR3 protein. The data contain 200,000 to 250,000 distinct CDR3 sequences, about 9.2% of them singletons. Sequencing was carried out using PBMCs or a T cell subset sorted from them (not recorded which). The TCR sequence derives from a man between 18 and 29 years old who had mild COVID-19 (a few samples of this study predate the infection). Cell type and time point are not known.

CDR3 nucleotide sequence: TGCGCCAGCAGCCAAGACCCCCAGCGGTTTAGCTCCTACAATGAGCAGTTCTTC. This encodes CASSQDPQRFSSYNEQFF. The chain couples TRBV4-1 to TRBJ2-1, with D maybe TRBD2 (5 bases). The CDR3 has 18 residues. Between the trimmed V and J ends, which lost 0 bases and 0 bases, there was a span of 15 bases. From germline, CDR1 is MGHRA and CDR2 YSYEKL.